This T cell receptor (beta chain) emerged from a study of blood T cell repertoires in COVID-19. Losses at the gene ends were 6 bases for V and 0 bases for J; bases not matched to a gene: 14. There are 19 residues in the CDR3. The germline V gene encodes CDR1 ENHRY and CDR2 SYGVKD. This table comes from immunoSEQ multiplex PCR, and its TCRdb copy is limited to in-frame clones, with some not included. The table shows some 83,000 clones, with roughly nine tenths occurring only once. The chain carries TRBV10-3 and TRBJ2-3; 11 bases match TRBD2. The TCR comes from a man aged 45-65 years with acute or convalescent COVID-19. Material for sequencing was peripheral blood. CDR3 DNA: TGTGCCATCAGGGCATTACTAGCGGGAGAAAAGTATAGCACAGATACGCAGTATTTT. Translation gives CAIRALLAGEKYSTDTQYF.